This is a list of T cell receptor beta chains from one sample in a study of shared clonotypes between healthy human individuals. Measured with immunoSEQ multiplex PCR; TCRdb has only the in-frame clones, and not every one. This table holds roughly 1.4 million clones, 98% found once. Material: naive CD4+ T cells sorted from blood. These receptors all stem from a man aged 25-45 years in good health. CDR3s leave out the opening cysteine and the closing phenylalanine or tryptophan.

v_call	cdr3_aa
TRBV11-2	ASSLDLNRNYGYT
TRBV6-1	ASSARAGQGIYEQY
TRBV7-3	ASSLAGSYNEQF
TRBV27	ASNTGVGEQY
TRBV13	ASSSRDTSLEQY
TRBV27	ASGQGIHQPQH
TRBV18	ASSPGPSSYNEQF
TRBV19	ASSGRLAGEVNEQF
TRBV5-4	ASSSVTSTDTQY
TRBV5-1	ASSLALAKTGELF
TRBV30	AWTKGARTEAF
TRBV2	ASSDRGRTDTQY
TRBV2	ASSEQGWEQF
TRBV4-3	ASSHRTSGAYEQY
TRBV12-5	ASGFGSSYNEQF
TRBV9	ASSVLRGGGSEKLF
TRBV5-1	ASSLSSYNEQF
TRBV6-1	ASSETLRSNEQY
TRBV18	ASSASRQGGYEQY
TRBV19	PRFSNQPQH